This T cell receptor beta chain was captured in a study of blood T cell repertoires in COVID-19. Overall study: COVID-19 samples from acute and convalescent phases originated in the United States, Italy and Spain. The cDNA or gDNA used as material had been derived from T cells, B-cell-depleted T cells, or PBMCs.

Germline assignment: CDR1 LNHDA and CDR2 SQIVND (reference sequence). The trim removed 4 bases at V and 4 bases at J, leaving 6 bases unmatched. This CDR3 has 15 amino acids. Study processing details: From reference gene primer amplification, estimates of nucleated cell counts were derived. Clones were read by immunoSEQ multiplex PCR, and TCRdb kept only the in-frame ones, dropping some. V, J and clone size derive from that table, while D and trimming were established from the DNA sequence. The sample includes some 150,000 clones, approximately 80% of them seen just once. Input material: peripheral blood. The clonotype was recovered from a man in his sixties with acute or convalescent COVID-19. The V call is TRBV19, the J call TRBJ2-7, with 11 positions matching TRBD1. The DNA for the CDR3 is TGTGCCAGTAGTAGCGCCGGGACAGGGGGTTACGAGCAGTACTTC. Translated: CASSSAGTGGYEQYF.